This TCR beta chain was sequenced during a study of blood T cell repertoires in COVID-19. As originally analysed: How many nucleated cells were present was estimated from reference gene primer amplification. Clones were read by immunoSEQ multiplex PCR, and TCRdb kept only the in-frame ones, dropping some. That table furnishes V, J and clone size, whereas the DNA furnished D and trimming. The sample holds approximately 310,000 clones, roughly 84% seen once. From germline, CDR1 is MNHEY and CDR2 SVGEGT. The CDR3 totals 15 residues. J was trimmed by 8 bases and V by 0 bases; bases with no gene match: 4. The chain carries TRBV6-2 or TRBV6-3 and TRBJ1-4; 9 bases fit TRBD1. This sequence was found in a man in his forties or fifties with active or convalescent COVID-19. The specimen was peripheral blood. CDR3 in DNA: TGTGCCAGCAGTTACTCCGGGACAGGGAGGGAAAAACTGTTTTTT. This sequence encodes CASSYSGTGREKLFF.